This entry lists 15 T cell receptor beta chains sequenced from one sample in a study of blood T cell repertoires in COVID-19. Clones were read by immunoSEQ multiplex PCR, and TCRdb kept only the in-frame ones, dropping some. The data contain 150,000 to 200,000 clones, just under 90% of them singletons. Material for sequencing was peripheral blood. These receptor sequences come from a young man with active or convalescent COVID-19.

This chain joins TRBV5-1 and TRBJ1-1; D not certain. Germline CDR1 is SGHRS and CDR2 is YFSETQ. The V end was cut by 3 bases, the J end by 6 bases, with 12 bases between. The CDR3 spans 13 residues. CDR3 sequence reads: CASSSEAISEAFF. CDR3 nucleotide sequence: TGCGCCAGCAGCTCCGAGGCGATCTCTGAAGCTTTCTTT.

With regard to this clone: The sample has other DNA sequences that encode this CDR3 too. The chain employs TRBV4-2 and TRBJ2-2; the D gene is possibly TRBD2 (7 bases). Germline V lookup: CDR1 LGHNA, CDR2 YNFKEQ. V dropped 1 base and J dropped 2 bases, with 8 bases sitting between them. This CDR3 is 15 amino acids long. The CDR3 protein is CASSQGGGNTGELFF. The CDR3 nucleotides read TGTGCCAGCAGCCAAGGCGGGGGCAACACCGGGGAGCTGTTTTTT.

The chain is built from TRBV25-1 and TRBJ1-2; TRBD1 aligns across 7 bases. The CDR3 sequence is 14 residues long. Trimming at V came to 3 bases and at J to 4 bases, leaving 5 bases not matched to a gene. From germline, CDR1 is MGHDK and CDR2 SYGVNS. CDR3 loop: CASSDAGQLYGYTF. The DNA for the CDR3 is TGTGCCAGCAGTGACGCGGGACAGCTCTATGGCTACACCTTC.

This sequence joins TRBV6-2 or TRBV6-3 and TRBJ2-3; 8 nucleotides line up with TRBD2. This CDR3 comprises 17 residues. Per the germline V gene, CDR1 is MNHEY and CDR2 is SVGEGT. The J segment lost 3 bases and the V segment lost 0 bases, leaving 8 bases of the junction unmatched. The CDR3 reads CASSYSLAGTATDTQYF. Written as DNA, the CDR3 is TGTGCCAGCAGTTACTCCTTAGCGGGAACCGCAACAGATACGCAGTATTTT.

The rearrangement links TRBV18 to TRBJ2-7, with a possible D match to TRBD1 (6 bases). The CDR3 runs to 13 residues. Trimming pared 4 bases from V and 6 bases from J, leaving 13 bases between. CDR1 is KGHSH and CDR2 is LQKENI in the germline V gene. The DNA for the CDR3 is TGTGCCAGCTCACAGGTACAGGGCTTCGAGCAGTACGTC. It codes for CASSQVQGFEQYV.

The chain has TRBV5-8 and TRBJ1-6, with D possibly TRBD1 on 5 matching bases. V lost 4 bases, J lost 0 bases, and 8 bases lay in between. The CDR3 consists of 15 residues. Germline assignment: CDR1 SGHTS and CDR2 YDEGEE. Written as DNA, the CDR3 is TGTGCCAGCAGCGGGGGGAGCTCCTATAATTCACCCCTCCACTTT. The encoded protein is CASSGGSSYNSPLHF.

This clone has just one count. CDR3 nucleotides: TGTGCCAGCAGCTTGGAAGCGGCCCTGGGCTACGAGCAGTACTTC. Its translation is CASSLEAALGYEQYF. The V and J genes are TRBV11-2 and TRBJ2-7, with TRBD2 as a possible D gene (5 bases). The CDR3 sequence is 15 residues long. Trimming left V 3 bases short and J 3 bases short, with 15 bases between. CDR1 and CDR2 (germline): SGHAT, FQNNGV.

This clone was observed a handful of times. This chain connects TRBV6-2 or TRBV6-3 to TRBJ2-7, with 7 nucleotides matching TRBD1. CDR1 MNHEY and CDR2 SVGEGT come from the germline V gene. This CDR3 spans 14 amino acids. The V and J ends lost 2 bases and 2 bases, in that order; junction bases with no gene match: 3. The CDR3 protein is CASSYRDSTYEQYF. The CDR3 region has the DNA TGTGCCAGCAGTTACAGGGACAGCACCTACGAGCAGTACTTC.

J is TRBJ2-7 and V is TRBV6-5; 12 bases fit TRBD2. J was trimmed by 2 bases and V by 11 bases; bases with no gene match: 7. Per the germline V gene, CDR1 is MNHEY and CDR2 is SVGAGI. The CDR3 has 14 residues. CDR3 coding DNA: TGTGCCGGTAAGACTAGCGGGGGACCCTACGAGCAGTACTTC. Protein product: CAGKTSGGPYEQYF.

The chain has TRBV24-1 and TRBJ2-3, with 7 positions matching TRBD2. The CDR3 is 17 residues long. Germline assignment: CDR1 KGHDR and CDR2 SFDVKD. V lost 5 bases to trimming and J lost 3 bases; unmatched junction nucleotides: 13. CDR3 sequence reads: CATSGLGGLGSTDTQYF. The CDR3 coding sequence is TGTGCCACCAGTGGCTTGGGAGGGCTCGGATCGACAGATACGCAGTATTTT.

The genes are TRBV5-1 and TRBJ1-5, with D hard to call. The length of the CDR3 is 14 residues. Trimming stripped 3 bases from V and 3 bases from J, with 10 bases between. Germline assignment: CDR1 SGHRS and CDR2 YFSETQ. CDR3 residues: CASSSGDINQPQHF. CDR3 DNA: TGCGCCAGCAGCTCCGGGGATATCAATCAGCCCCAGCATTTT.

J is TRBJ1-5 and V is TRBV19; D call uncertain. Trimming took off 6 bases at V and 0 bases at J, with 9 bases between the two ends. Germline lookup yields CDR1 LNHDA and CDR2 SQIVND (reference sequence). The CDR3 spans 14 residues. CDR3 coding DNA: TGTGCCAGTAGATTTTCAGGTAGCAATCAGCCCCAGCATTTT. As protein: CASRFSGSNQPQHF.

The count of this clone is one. CDR3 amino acids: CASSQDPGTNSYEQYV. For the CDR3, the DNA is TGCGCCAGCAGCCAAGATCCCGGGACAAACTCCTACGAGCAGTACGTC. The V and J genes are TRBV5-1 and TRBJ2-7; a possible D gene is TRBD1 (6 bases). Germline V lookup: CDR1 SGHRS, CDR2 YFSETQ. V was pared by 4 bases and J by 0 bases, with 17 bases between. This CDR3 spans 16 amino acids.

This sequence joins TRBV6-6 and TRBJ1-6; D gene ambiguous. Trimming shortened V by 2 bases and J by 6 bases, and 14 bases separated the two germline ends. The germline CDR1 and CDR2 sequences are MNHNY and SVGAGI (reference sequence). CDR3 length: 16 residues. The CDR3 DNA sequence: TGTGCCAGCAGTTACCGGCTCAGGCATGGTAATTCACCCCTCCACTTT. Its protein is CASSYRLRHGNSPLHF.

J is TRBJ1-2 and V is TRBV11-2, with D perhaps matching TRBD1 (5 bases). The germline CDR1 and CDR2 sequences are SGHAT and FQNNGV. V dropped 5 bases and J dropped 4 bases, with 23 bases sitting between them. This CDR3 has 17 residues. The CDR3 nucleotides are TGTGCCAGCAGCGTAGGGACCGGGATAAGCGTCTCCTATGGCTACACCTTC. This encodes CASSVGTGISVSYGYTF.